This T cell receptor beta chain derives from a study of cytomegalovirus exposure and HLA in healthy donors. Findings and limits, study-wide: 150 or so TCR beta chains were listed as cytomegalovirus-associated.

A remark on this clone: As yet, its antigen is unknown.

The PCR contained 60 Vbeta and 13 Jbeta primers. Authors' analysis steps: A later analysis tallied some 84 million unique TCR beta chains, 8.5 million to 11 million of them shared. Assay used: immunoSEQ multiplex PCR; TCRdb lists only in-frame clones, some missing. V and J calls plus clone size are reproduced from that table; the DNA served to infer D and trimming. In the table there are more than 95,000 clones, less than 85% of which are singletons. The TCR comes from a man aged 40-49 years in good health and CMV-seropositive. The sequenced material came from PBMCs.

The CDR3 loop is CASSESAGEAGGATYEQYF. Written as DNA, the CDR3 is TGCGCCAGCAGTGAGTCGGCGGGGGAAGCGGGGGGGGCTACCTACGAGCAGTACTTC. This rearrangement joins TRBV10-1 to TRBJ2-7, with 10 positions matching TRBD2. Germline V gene lookup returns CDR1 WNHNN and CDR2 SYGVQD (reference sequence). V gave up 0 bases and J gave up 2 bases; unmatched junction bases: 13. The CDR3 has 19 residues.